These 9 T cell receptor beta chains share one sample of origin, sequenced in a study of technical replicates of blood from a few donors. Profiled with immunoSEQ multiplex PCR; TCRdb holds only in-frame clones, not every one. The table lists approximately 49,000 clones, 80% to 95% of them singletons. Sequenced material: PBMCs. The receptors come from a human donor in good health. Some clones in this sample may be carry-over from other donors' samples.

This clone was seen once. The chain links TRBV11-2 to TRBJ2-5, with 10 bases that match TRBD2. From germline, CDR1 is SGHAT and CDR2 FQNNGV. This CDR3 has 18 residues. J lost 2 bases, V lost 5 bases, and 14 bases had no gene match. As DNA, the CDR3 is TGTGCCAGCAGCCCCTTGAGCGTAGCGGGGGGTCGGCAAGAGACCCAGTACTTC. Translating gives CASSPLSVAGGRQETQYF.

The chain is built from TRBV2 and TRBJ1-1; D remains ambiguous. V lost 3 bases to trimming and J lost 5 bases, with 10 bases between them. Germline V gene lookup returns CDR1 SNHLY and CDR2 FYNNEI. The CDR3 has 13 amino acids. The CDR3 bases are TGTGCCAGCAGTGACACCCAAGCAACTGAAGCTTTCTTT. This encodes CASSDTQATEAFF.

The rearrangement links TRBV9 to TRBJ1-1; D unclear. From germline, CDR1 is SGDLS and CDR2 YYNGEE. V was trimmed by 4 bases and J by 1 base, leaving 8 bases between them. This CDR3 is built from 13 residues. The CDR3 reads CASSPVENTEAFF. CDR3 DNA: TGTGCCAGCAGCCCGGTTGAGAACACTGAAGCTTTCTTT. Drawing the rest from reference TRBV9 and TRBJ1-1, the complete variable domain is DSGVTQTPKHLITATGQRVTLRCSPRSGDLSVYWYQQSLDQGLQFLIQYYNGEERAKGNILERFSAQQFPDLHSELNLSSLELGDSALYFCASSPVENTEAFFGQGTRLTVV.

The chain joins TRBV7-9 to TRBJ1-1; D is undetermined. This CDR3 comprises 12 residues. Germline V CDR1 and CDR2: SEHNR, FQNEAQ (reference sequence). Trimming cost V 2 bases and J 3 bases, with 4 bases left between them. The CDR3 coding sequence is TGTGCCAGCAGCTTAACAGACACTGAAGCTTTCTTT. Translated, it gives CASSLTDTEAFF.

The CDR3 reads CASRDRGYEQYF. CDR3 nucleotide sequence: TGTGCCAGCAGGGACAGGGGCTACGAGCAGTACTTC. The rearrangement links TRBV27 to TRBJ2-7; 9 nucleotides match TRBD1. CDR3 length: 12 residues. Germline loops: CDR1 MNHEY, CDR2 SMNVEV (reference sequence). V lost 6 bases to trimming and J lost 3 bases; unmatched junction nucleotides: 0.

The chain uses TRBV4-3 and TRBJ2-5; D is perhaps TRBD1 (6 bases). Germline V gene data show CDR1 as LGHNA and CDR2 as YSLEER. V was cut by 0 bases and J by 3 bases, with 14 bases left in between. This CDR3 has 16 amino acids. In nucleotides, the CDR3 is TGCGCCAGCAGCCAAGATGACGGCAGGGGAGAAGAGACCCAGTACTTC. Amino acids: CASSQDDGRGEETQYF.

V is TRBV7-9 and J is TRBJ1-1; 9 positions match TRBD1. Germline trimming cut 5 bases from V and 1 base from J; bases unmatched to any gene: 2. This CDR3 spans 14 amino acids. Germline V gene data show CDR1 as SEHNR and CDR2 as FQNEAQ (reference sequence). The CDR3 nucleotides read TGTGCCAGCAGCCGGGACAGGGAGAACACTGAAGCTTTCTTT. Its translation is CASSRDRENTEAFF.

The V gene is TRBV4-3, the J gene TRBJ1-6, with TRBD1 as a possible D gene (6 bases). Trimming removed 0 bases from V and 10 bases from J, with 13 bases in between. From germline, CDR1 is LGHNA and CDR2 YSLEER. There are 15 residues in the CDR3. CDR3 amino acids: CASSQEDRHGSPLHF. The DNA for the CDR3 is TGCGCCAGCAGCCAAGAAGACAGGCATGGATCACCCCTCCACTTT.

The V call is TRBV25-1, the J call TRBJ2-7; 9 bases fit TRBD1. The CDR3 has 14 amino acids. CDR1 is MGHDK, CDR2 SYGVNS, per germline. The trim removed 5 bases at V and 2 bases at J, leaving 4 bases unmatched. This CDR3 reads CASSRQGVAYEQYF. In DNA form, the CDR3 reads TGTGCCAGCAGTCGACAGGGGGTAGCCTACGAGCAGTACTTC.